One T cell receptor (beta chain) is described in this entry. This sample was included in a study of blood T cell repertoires in COVID-19. In the study overall: The United States, Italy and Spain provided the acute and convalescent COVID-19 samples. T cells, B-cell-depleted T cells, or PBMCs provided the cDNA or gDNA that served as material.

Methods used by the authors: Amplifying reference gene primers gave estimates of nucleated cell counts. The method was immunoSEQ multiplex PCR; TCRdb's version includes in-frame clones alone and lacks a portion of them. V and J calls and clone size follow that table, whereas D and trimming were derived from the DNA. The sample has some 130,000 clones; approximately 88% are singletons. The germline V gene has CDR1 LNHDA and CDR2 SQIVND (reference sequence). V lost 6 bases, J lost 1 base, and 5 bases stayed unmatched. The CDR3 runs to 15 residues. This TCR came from a man aged 45-65 years with acute or convalescent COVID-19. The J gene is TRBJ2-3, the V gene TRBV19; 9 bases match TRBD1. The sample consisted of peripheral blood. The CDR3 here is CASRTRDRGTDTQYF. The CDR3 bases are TGTGCCAGTAGGACTCGGGACAGGGGCACAGATACGCAGTATTTT. The whole variable domain, filled in from reference TRBV19 and TRBJ2-3, reads DGGITQSPKYLFRKEGQNVTLSCEQNLNHDAMYWYRQDPGQGLRLIYYSQIVNDFQKGDIAEGYSVSREKKESFPLTVTSAQKNPTAFYLCASRTRDRGTDTQYFGPGTRLTVL.